These 6 T cell receptor beta chains were all obtained from the same sample, sequenced in a study of T cell repertoires in cytomegalovirus infection. Using its own MiXCR run on the reads, TCRdb lists one record per CDR3 protein. The sample consists of around 740,000 distinct CDR3 sequences, 35% of them appearing once. The sample was PBMCs. The receptors here all came from a human donor in good health (CMV status not recorded). Some clones in this sample may be carry-over from other donors' samples.

A few counts support this clonotype. The CDR3 DNA reads TGTGCCAGCAGTTTGAGGACTAGCGGGAGAAATGAGCAGTTCTTC. As protein: CASSLRTSGRNEQFF. This chain uses TRBV28 with TRBJ2-1, with TRBD2 identical over 13 bases. CDR1 MDHEN and CDR2 SYDVKM come from the germline V gene. V lost 3 bases to trimming and J lost 7 bases; unmatched junction nucleotides: 3. The CDR3 contains 15 residues.

The chain uses TRBV4-1 and TRBJ2-5; 10 nucleotides match TRBD2. The germline CDR1 and CDR2 sequences are MGHRA and YSYEKL. V lost 0 bases, J lost 4 bases, and 5 bases stayed unmatched. CDR3 length: 16 amino acids. The CDR3 region is CASSQDIAGGSETQYF. The CDR3 DNA reads TGCGCCAGCAGCCAAGATATAGCGGGGGGATCAGAGACCCAGTACTTC.

In its sample, this clonotype was seen a few times. V and J are TRBV6-1 and TRBJ2-1; TRBD2 is a possible D gene (5 bases). This CDR3 comprises 13 residues. The V end was cut by 3 bases, the J end by 12 bases, with 15 bases between. Germline CDR1 and CDR2: MNHNS and SASEGT. CDR3 sequence (DNA): TGTGCCAGCAGTGACCCCATCGGGATAAGGCAGTTCTTC. It is translated as CASSDPIGIRQFF.

The gene calls are TRBV27 and TRBJ2-7; 7 bases are a match to TRBD2. V shed 3 bases, J shed 2 bases, and the junction held 4 bases outside the gene matches. The CDR3 is 14 amino acids. Germline V CDR1 and CDR2: MNHEY, SMNVEV (reference sequence). The CDR3 coding sequence is TGTGCCAGCAGTTTTCAACGGGAGGCCTACGAGCAGTACTTC. Encoded protein: CASSFQREAYEQYF.

This clonotype was counted between two and nine times. The V gene is TRBV14, the J gene TRBJ1-4; D remains ambiguous. The length of the CDR3 is 14 residues. Trimming removed 0 bases from V and 8 bases from J, with 10 bases in between. Germline CDR1 and CDR2: SGHDN and FVKESK. CDR3 DNA: TGTGCCAGCAGCCAAGAAGGGTTGCGGGAAAAACTGTTTTTT. This encodes CASSQEGLREKLFF.

This clonotype was detected ten times or more. The chain joins TRBV7-6 to TRBJ1-3; D ambiguous. V lost 1 base and J 0 bases, leaving 16 bases between the germline ends. This CDR3 region has 18 residues. Germline V CDR1 and CDR2: SGHVS, FNYEAQ. CDR3 nucleotide sequence: TGTGCCAGCAGCTTAGTAAAGTCCCCCGAAGCCTCTGGAAACACCATATATTTT. Encoded protein: CASSLVKSPEASGNTIYF.